This is a list of T cell receptor beta chains from one sample in a study of blood T cell repertoires in COVID-19. Libraries were prepared by immunoSEQ multiplex PCR; TCRdb keeps only in-frame clonotypes and omits some of them. This sample yields about 370,000 clones, of which approximately 90% are seen a single time; more than 0.8% belongs to the top ten. The sample consisted of PBMCs or T cells enriched from blood (not recorded which). The source of these receptors is a man between 18 and 29 years old who had recovered from COVID-19. Both conserved end residues are part of each CDR3. A D gene is named only where the DNA matches it firmly. Size values are once, few and many counts, or a class for expanded clones, and some rows have none.

j_gene	d_gene	abundance	v_gene	CDR3nt	CDR3aa
TRBJ2-2	TRBD1	.	TRBV15	TGTGCCACCAGCACCGGGACAGCGAACACCGGGGAGCTGTTTTTT	CATSTGTANTGELFF
TRBJ2-7	TRBD1	.	TRBV2	TGTGCCAGCGGGGAAAGGACAGGATCCTTCTTCTCCTACGAGCAGTACTTC	CASGERTGSFFSYEQYF
TRBJ2-6	.	.	TRBV30	TGTGCCTGGAGCGTATCTGGGGCCAACGTCCTGACTTTC	CAWSVSGANVLTF
TRBJ1-2	.	.	TRBV3-1/TRBV3-2	TGTGCCAGCAGCAACTGGGGTACAATCAGGGTAAAGGGTGATGGCTACACCTTC	CASSNWGTIRVKGDGYTF
TRBJ2-3	.	.	TRBV4-1	TGCGCCAGCAGCCAAGTGGCCGGGGGCACAGATACGCAGTATTTT	CASSQVAGGTDTQYF
TRBJ1-5	TRBD1	.	TRBV7-2	TGTGCCAGCAGCTTGAAGGGGGCGCAGCCCCAGCATTTT	CASSLKGAQPQHF
TRBJ1-4	TRBD1	once	TRBV7-2	TGTGCCAGCAGCTTGACAGGGGAGGTTGAAAAACTGTTTTTT	CASSLTGEVEKLFF
TRBJ2-7	.	once	TRBV20-1	TGCAGTGCTACAGTTGGCTACGAGCAGTACTTC	CSATVGYEQYF
TRBJ1-3	TRBD1	.	TRBV24-1	TGTGCCACCAGTGATTCACAGGGGTCTGGAAACACCATATATTTT	CATSDSQGSGNTIYF
TRBJ2-7	.	.	TRBV5-1	TGCGCCAGCAGCTTGGTGGCTTCAGGATCCGAGCAGTACTTC	CASSLVASGSEQYF
TRBJ1-2	.	few	TRBV3-1/TRBV3-2	TGTGCCAGCAGCGTCCTACAGGGAACCCACTATGGCTACACCTTC	CASSVLQGTHYGYTF
TRBJ1-4	TRBD1	once	TRBV28	TGTGCCAGCAATCTAGGGGGCGCATCAGATGAAAAACTGTTTTTT	CASNLGGASDEKLFF
TRBJ2-7	.	.	TRBV18	TGTGCCAGCTCCCCCCGCAGTACCGACGAGCAGTACTTC	CASSPRSTDEQYF
TRBJ1-3	.	.	TRBV9	TGTGCCAGCAGCGTAGGGAACAGGCCGGGAAACACCATATATTTT	CASSVGNRPGNTIYF
TRBJ2-1	.	.	TRBV7-2	TGTGCCAGCAGCCCAAGAAGGGGGAGGGGTGAGCAGTTCTTC	CASSPRRGRGEQFF
TRBJ1-1	TRBD1	.	TRBV27	TGTGCCAGCAGTTTATCTCAGGGACAGGGCAGTGATGCTTTCTTT	CASSLSQGQGSDAFF
TRBJ2-3	TRBD2	.	TRBV27	TGTGCCAGCAGAACTAGCGGGTCGGGGGCAGATACGCAGTATTTT	CASRTSGSGADTQYF
TRBJ1-5	TRBD1	.	TRBV28	TGTGCCAGCAGTTGGCTCGGGCAGGGGGCCGTTAGCAATCAGCCCCAGCATTTT	CASSWLGQGAVSNQPQHF
TRBJ2-1	TRBD2	.	TRBV9	TGTGCCAGCAGCGTAGATCCGCTAGCGGGGGTTCCATCCTACAATGAGCAGTTCTTC	CASSVDPLAGVPSYNEQFF
TRBJ1-2	.	.	TRBV19	TGTGCCAGTAGTTCCTTAATAAGGGGGGGGCCAGTCACAGAGATGATTTTGGATGGCTACACCTTC	CASSSLIRGGPVTEMILDGYTF
TRBJ1-1	.	.	TRBV5-6	TGTGCCAGCAGCTTGGGGACACTGAACACTGAAGCTTTCTTT	CASSLGTLNTEAFF
TRBJ1-2	TRBD1	.	TRBV6-5	TGTGCCAGCAGTCCCGGACAGGGGCGGTACACCTTC	CASSPGQGRYTF
TRBJ2-1	.	.	TRBV2	TGTGCCAGCAGTGAAGCCCGGGATTATGAGCAGTTCTTC	CASSEARDYEQFF
TRBJ1-5	.	.	TRBV4-1	TGCGCCAGCAGCCCTACGGACAGCTTTAGCAATCAGCCCCAGCATTTT	CASSPTDSFSNQPQHF
TRBJ1-1	.	.	TRBV19	TGTGCCAGTAGTATCCACTTGAACACTGAAGCTTTCTTT	CASSIHLNTEAFF
TRBJ2-7	.	.	TRBV4-2	TGTGCCAGCAGCCAAGCAGGCCTAGAAGGGGACGAGCAGTACTTC	CASSQAGLEGDEQYF
TRBJ1-5	TRBD1	.	TRBV7-6	TGTGCCAGCAGCCTAAGGGCGACAGGGAGCGTGGGCAATCAGCCCCAGCATTTT	CASSLRATGSVGNQPQHF
TRBJ2-2	.	.	TRBV6-1	TGTGCCAGCAGTGAATTTGGGGCCCCTCAAGCCGGGGAGCTGTTTTTT	CASSEFGAPQAGELFF
TRBJ1-5	.	.	TRBV18	TGTGCCAGCTCACCGGCCTCCAGAAGCAATCAGCCCCAGCATTTT	CASSPASRSNQPQHF
TRBJ2-1	TRBD2	.	TRBV9	TGTGCCAGCAGCGTCTTACTAGCGGGGTACAATGAGCAGTTCTTC	CASSVLLAGYNEQFF
TRBJ1-1	.	few	TRBV7-9	TGTGCCAGCACCCCCGGGGGGATTAACACTGAAGCTTTCTTT	CASTPGGINTEAFF
TRBJ1-5	.	.	TRBV5-4	TGTGCCAGCAGCACCGGAGGGGGGGCCTTCAATCAGCCCCAGCATTTT	CASSTGGGAFNQPQHF
TRBJ2-7	.	.	TRBV14	TGTGCCAGCAGCCAGCTAAACGAGCAGTACTTC	CASSQLNEQYF
TRBJ2-1	TRBD2	once	TRBV29-1	TGCAGCGTTGCCACTAGCGGCTCCTACAATGAGCAGTTCTTC	CSVATSGSYNEQFF
TRBJ1-4	.	.	TRBV3-1/TRBV3-2	TGTGCCAGCAGTTCAAATGGACAGTCTAATGAAAAACTGTTTTTT	CASSSNGQSNEKLFF
TRBJ1-2	.	.	TRBV29-1	TGCAGCGTTCCCGGACTAAGTGGCTACACCTTC	CSVPGLSGYTF
TRBJ1-3	.	.	TRBV7-9	TGTGCCAGCAGCCGCAGTGCCGGAAACACCATATATTTT	CASSRSAGNTIYF
TRBJ2-5	.	.	TRBV29-1	TGCAGCGTTCGGGAGTGGGAGACCCAGTACTTC	CSVREWETQYF
TRBJ2-1	.	.	TRBV4-3	TGCGCCAGCAGCCTCATGGCCAGCTCCTACAATGAGCAGTTCTTC	CASSLMASSYNEQFF
TRBJ1-4	.	.	TRBV7-8	TGTGCCAGCAGCTTAGTAACAGCAACTAATGAAAAACTGTTTTTT	CASSLVTATNEKLFF
TRBJ2-1	TRBD1	.	TRBV19	TGTGCCAGTAGTATAGAGGACAGGGATAAGAATGAGCAGTTCTTC	CASSIEDRDKNEQFF
TRBJ1-1	.	.	TRBV9	TGTGCCAGCAGCGTCCGGACAGACGATAACACTGAAGCTTTCTTT	CASSVRTDDNTEAFF
TRBJ1-5	.	.	TRBV5-4	TGTGCCAGCAGCTTGGAGGGGGGCAATCAGCCCCAGCATTTT	CASSLEGGNQPQHF
TRBJ2-1	TRBD2	.	TRBV9	TGTGCCAGCAGCCCCGAAAGACTAGCGGTAAGCTCCTACAATGAGCAGTTCTTC	CASSPERLAVSSYNEQFF
TRBJ2-3	TRBD1	.	TRBV30	TGTGCCTGGACGACCGGGACAGGGACATCAGATACGCAGTATTTT	CAWTTGTGTSDTQYF